This T cell receptor (beta chain) was captured by sequencing in a study of CD8+CD57+ T cells in acquired aplastic anemia (dated by TCRdb to 2017 to 2018). For context, the study as a whole: CD8+CD57+ expansion was defined as a frequency above the mean frequency observed in healthy subjects. Results the study describes overall, beyond this receptor: Between patients and healthy controls, no significant difference in CD8+ Simpson's diversity was found (P=0.060). Some 31 CD8+ CDR3 sequences were shared between patients and controls but appeared highly expressed in patients and within their immunodominant clones. In patients, diversity was lower in CD8+CD57+ cells than in the total CD4+ and CD8+ cell pools.

Expansion of CD8+CD57+ cells had been shown by flow cytometry in the patients chosen for sequencing. CD8+CD57+ effector memory cells were additionally sequenced from about 15% of the 12 patients who had enough cells. Severe acquired aplastic anemia was diagnosed in all patients according to International Study of Aplastic Anemia and Agranulocytosis and Camitta criteria. No therapy had been received by the patients at the time of blood sampling. Bead enrichment of CD8+CD57+ cells gave a mean DNA yield of about 1.6 ug. In the study, sorted CD4+ and CD8+ blood T cells from patients with severe aplastic anemia and from healthy subjects underwent deep sequencing of TCR repertoires. Patients were enrolled in the USA under clinicaltrials.gov protocols 00001620, 01623167, 00001397, 00071045, 00081523 and 00961064. Ficoll-Paque density gradient centrifugation was used to isolate peripheral blood mononuclear cells.

TCR beta VDJ combination and CDR3 sequence profiling used genomic DNA as the template. An Illumina HiSeq 2000 was used for TCR repertoire sequencing. The original methods were these. Repertoires were assessed using TRBV/TRBJ rearrangement plots, CDR3 size and DJ length profiles, and Simpson's diversity index. The most abundant DNA sequence in the deep sequencing data was defined as the immunodominant clone. CDR3 amino acid sequences were checked for sharing between subjects and were compared against published repertoires and the VDJdb database. Through fastp at Q25 and MiXCR, TCRdb rebuilt clones from the public reads, retaining in-frame beta chains. CDR3 protein duplicates are merged, each entry listing the most common genes and DNA. The V and J calls follow TCRdb's processing rather than the paper's. Within this sample are about 17,000 distinct CDR3 sequences, with more than 30% of them counted one time only. Clones ranked in the top ten supply 80% to 90% of the sample.

A few counts support this clonotype. The antigen it binds to is not known. No qualities accompany the bases; no much larger clone lies one base away. The TCR sequence derives from a human donor with aplastic anemia. Sequencing was done on a sample of CD8+CD57+ T cells sorted from PBMCs. The cell subset or site label here, explained by the study, means: bead-enriched CD8+CD57+ effector memory T cells from SAA patients.

The DNA sequence reads TGCAGCGTCTGGCTAGCGGATAACAATGAGCAGTTCTTC. This sequence encodes CSVWLADNNEQFF. The V and J segments used are TRBV29-1 and TRBJ2-1, with 7 bases aligning to TRBD2. The CDR3, from cysteine to phenylalanine, totals 13 residues. The CDR3 DNA has 39 bases and is translated from base 1. According to the germline V gene, CDR1 reads SQVTM and CDR2 reads ANQGSEA. V has 6 bases trimmed and J has 5 bases trimmed; junction bases matching no gene number 7.